The rows below give T cell receptor beta chains drawn from one sample of a study of cytomegalovirus exposure and HLA in healthy donors. Sequenced by immunoSEQ multiplex PCR; TCRdb stores in-frame clones only, minus some. The sample lists roughly 200,000 clones; over 9.5% were seen once. Sample: PBMCs. The receptors shown here come from a man aged 45 to 65 in good health and CMV-seropositive. Both conserved end residues are part of each CDR3. A D gene is named only where the DNA matches it firmly. Some rows have no size entry. The others give once, few or many, or a class for an expanded clone.

CDR3	DNA	size	J	D	V
CASGLVGAGTPNRGEKLFF	TGTGCTAGTGGTTTGGTTGGGGCCGGGACACCCAACCGAGGTGAAAAACTGTTTTTT	few	TRBJ1-4	.	TRBV12-5
CASGNGNTIYF	TGTGCTTCGGGAAATGGAAACACCATATATTTT	few	TRBJ1-3	.	TRBV30
CASTRTPGATGANVLTF	TGTGCCAGTACCAGGACACCGGGTGCAACTGGGGCCAACGTCCTGACTTTC	.	TRBJ2-6	.	TRBV19
CASEGQSLFGYNSPLHF	TGTGCCAGTGAGGGACAGTCCCTTTTCGGGTATAATTCACCCCTCCACTTT	.	TRBJ1-6	TRBD1	TRBV19
CASSLERGGVTQYF	TGCGCCAGCAGCTTGGAGCGGGGGGGCGTTACGCAGTATTTT	few	TRBJ2-3	TRBD2	TRBV5-1
CASSYTTGYNEQFF	TGTGCCAGCAGCTACACAACAGGATACAATGAGCAGTTCTTC	.	TRBJ2-1	.	TRBV7-9
CASSKDRWTDTQYF	TGTGCCAGCAGCAAGGACAGGTGGACAGATACGCAGTATTTT	.	TRBJ2-3	TRBD1	TRBV7-2
CASSFRGLDQPQHF	TGTGCCAGCAGTTTCAGGGGGCTCGATCAGCCCCAGCATTTT	few	TRBJ1-5	TRBD1	TRBV5-6
CASSASGRDRDINIQYF	TGTGCCAGCAGCGCAAGTGGCCGGGACAGGGATATAAACATTCAGTACTTC	few	TRBJ2-4	TRBD1	TRBV25-1
CASSDYTGDYGYTF	TGTGCCAGCAGCGATTATACAGGGGACTATGGCTACACCTTC	.	TRBJ1-2	TRBD1	TRBV7-9
CASSSDFDRGASPLHF	TGTGCCAGCAGCTCGGACTTTGACAGGGGAGCTTCACCCCTCCACTTT	few	TRBJ1-6	TRBD1	TRBV11-3
CASSLKTSTDTQYF	TGTGCCAGCAGCCTAAAGACTAGCACAGATACGCAGTATTTT	few	TRBJ2-3	.	TRBV9
CASSFRGQPQHF	TGTGCCAGCAGCTTCAGGGGTCAGCCCCAGCATTTT	few	TRBJ1-5	.	TRBV5-4
CASSSFAGSKETQYF	TGTGCCAGCAGCTCCTTCGCGGGGTCAAAAGAGACCCAGTACTTC	few	TRBJ2-5	.	TRBV5-4
CASSRRTGLNSRWENTIYF	TGTGCCAGTAGTAGGCGGACAGGCTTAAATTCGCGCTGGGAAAACACCATATATTTT	.	TRBJ1-3	TRBD1	TRBV19
CASGEGREQETQYF	TGTGCCAGCGGTGAAGGCAGGGAACAAGAGACCCAGTACTTC	few	TRBJ2-5	.	TRBV6-1
CASSPSEGLTGYGYTF	TGTGCCAGCAGCCCGAGTGAGGGCCTCACGGGCTATGGCTACACCTTC	.	TRBJ1-2	.	TRBV7-9
CASSLGGGQETQYF	TGTGCCAGCAGCTTAGGTGGAGGCCAAGAGACCCAGTACTTC	.	TRBJ2-5	.	TRBV7-2
CASSLAKRGDTDTQYF	TGCGCCAGCAGCTTGGCCAAGCGGGGGGACACAGATACGCAGTATTTT	few	TRBJ2-3	TRBD2	TRBV5-1
CSVGTGTDIQYF	TGCAGCGTGGGGACAGGGACGGACATTCAGTACTTC	few	TRBJ2-4	TRBD1	TRBV29-1
CATSRGVSGDLQETQYF	TGTGCCACCAGCAGAGGTGTTAGCGGGGATCTTCAAGAGACCCAGTACTTC	.	TRBJ2-5	TRBD2	TRBV15
CASSPRRDLGEKLFF	TGTGCCAGCAGTCCAAGGAGGGACTTGGGGGAAAAACTGTTTTTT	.	TRBJ1-4	.	TRBV2
CASSIYNTGELFF	TGTGCCAGTAGTATTTATAACACCGGGGAGCTGTTTTTT	.	TRBJ2-2	.	TRBV19
CASGPQGVETQYF	TGTGCCAGCGGTCCCCAGGGGGTAGAGACCCAGTACTTC	.	TRBJ2-5	TRBD1	TRBV19
CASSRDRWTQPQHF	TGTGCCAGCAGCCGGGACAGGTGGACTCAGCCCCAGCATTTT	.	TRBJ1-5	TRBD1	TRBV28
CATKRGRSNQPQHF	TGTGCCACCAAACGAGGCAGAAGCAATCAGCCCCAGCATTTT	.	TRBJ1-5	.	TRBV6-1
CASRGGTETYGYTF	TGTGCCAGCAGAGGTGGGACAGAAACCTATGGCTACACCTTC	.	TRBJ1-2	TRBD1	TRBV28
CASSFLRLEGAEGYTF	TGTGCCAGCAGTTTTTTGAGGTTGGAGGGGGCGGAAGGCTACACCTTC	few	TRBJ1-2	TRBD1	TRBV27
CASSQPQGAPTEAFF	TGTGCCAGCAGCCAACCTCAGGGGGCGCCCACTGAAGCTTTCTTT	.	TRBJ1-1	TRBD1	TRBV5-6
CASSYSAVQETQYF	TGTGCCAGCAGTTACTCAGCGGTCCAAGAGACCCAGTACTTC	few	TRBJ2-5	.	TRBV6-6
CASSFGGHPRDEQFF	TGTGCCAGCAGTTTTGGGGGCCACCCTAGGGATGAGCAGTTCTTC	.	TRBJ2-1	.	TRBV27
CAWSFPGTGDSPLHF	TGTGCCTGGAGTTTCCCCGGGACAGGAGATTCACCCCTCCACTTT	few	TRBJ1-6	TRBD1	TRBV30
CASSPWTEPSPLHF	TGTGCCAGCTCACCATGGACAGAACCCTCACCCCTCCACTTT	.	TRBJ1-6	.	TRBV18
CASSFGTMNTGELFF	TGTGCCAGCAGCTTCGGGACTATGAACACCGGGGAGCTGTTTTTT	.	TRBJ2-2	TRBD2	TRBV5-8
CASSQDGLATNIQYF	TGCGCCAGCAGCCAAGACGGTCTAGCAACAAACATTCAGTACTTC	.	TRBJ2-4	.	TRBV4-3
CASSSRAGGRGETQYF	TGTGCCAGCAGCTCTCGAGCGGGGGGCCGGGGGGAGACCCAGTACTTC	.	TRBJ2-5	TRBD2	TRBV5-8
CASGHSSGGTRNQPQHF	TGTGCCAGTGGGCATTCATCGGGGGGTACACGCAATCAGCCCCAGCATTTT	.	TRBJ1-5	.	TRBV19
CASRLVGEQYF	TGTGCCAGCAGACTAGTCGGCGAGCAGTACTTC	few	TRBJ2-7	.	TRBV7-2
CASSTGQGTIQYF	TGTGCCAGCAGCACAGGACAGGGAACCATTCAGTACTTC	.	TRBJ2-4	TRBD1	TRBV11-2
CASSGQVSEQPQHF	TGTGCCAGCAGTGGACAGGTTTCGGAACAGCCCCAGCATTTT	few	TRBJ1-5	.	TRBV2
CASSQAVNTEAFF	TGTGCCAGCAGCCAGGCCGTGAACACTGAAGCTTTCTTT	.	TRBJ1-1	.	TRBV9
CASSMNRGPGTEAFF	TGTGCCAGCAGCATGAACAGGGGGCCGGGCACTGAAGCTTTCTTT	.	TRBJ1-1	TRBD1	TRBV7-9
CASSLGAATSSYNSPLHF	TGTGCCAGCAGCTTAGGGGCAGCAACAAGCTCCTATAATTCACCCCTCCACTTT	.	TRBJ1-6	.	TRBV7-9
CSAGGITEAFF	TGCAGTGCGGGAGGGATTACTGAAGCTTTCTTT	.	TRBJ1-1	.	TRBV20-1
CASSDKRGLYGYTF	TGTGCCAGCAGCGACAAACGGGGATTATATGGCTACACCTTC	.	TRBJ1-2	.	TRBV11-2
CASSPGTGVFDEKLFF	TGCGCCAGCAGCCCCGGGACAGGGGTATTCGATGAAAAACTGTTTTTT	few	TRBJ1-4	TRBD1	TRBV5-1
CASSMSWASDSPLHF	TGTGCCAGTAGTATGAGTTGGGCGAGTGATTCACCCCTCCACTTT	few	TRBJ1-6	.	TRBV19
CASSYGGLTNEKLFF	TGTGCCAGCAGCTATGGAGGTTTGACTAATGAAAAACTGTTTTTT	.	TRBJ1-4	.	TRBV5-8
CASSWRAGGNTEAFF	TGTGCCAGCAGCTGGCGGGCAGGGGGGAACACTGAAGCTTTCTTT	.	TRBJ1-1	TRBD1	TRBV5-5
CASRSFTGNEKLFF	TGTGCCAGTAGATCATTCACAGGGAATGAAAAACTGTTTTTT	.	TRBJ1-4	.	TRBV19
CASKPEGGVSNQPQHF	TGTGCCAGTAAGCCAGAGGGTGGTGTGAGCAATCAGCCCCAGCATTTT	.	TRBJ1-5	.	TRBV19
CASSQAGQGSTEAFF	TGTGCCAGCAGCCAAGCGGGACAGGGGTCCACTGAAGCTTTCTTT	.	TRBJ1-1	TRBD1	TRBV4-2
CASSPQGFKNIQYF	TGTGCCAGCTCACCGCAGGGGTTCAAAAACATTCAGTACTTC	.	TRBJ2-4	.	TRBV18
CASSASAVAIDGYTF	TGTGCCAGCAGTGCCTCGGCCGTAGCGATCGATGGCTACACCTTC	few	TRBJ1-2	.	TRBV6-5
CASSEGRESGEFF	TGTGCCAGCAGTGAAGGGAGAGAGTCCGGGGAGTTCTTC	many	TRBJ2-1	.	TRBV6-1
CASSSSGYSPLHF	TGTGCCAGCAGCTCCAGTGGTTATTCACCCCTCCACTTT	.	TRBJ1-6	.	TRBV7-9
CASSYSILAFRAGYTF	TGTGCCAGCAGTTACTCGATCTTGGCGTTCAGGGCAGGCTACACCTTC	.	TRBJ1-2	.	TRBV6-5
CATSRGGGAKLFF	TGTGCCACCAGCAGGGGGGGAGGGGCAAAACTGTTTTTT	few	TRBJ1-4	.	TRBV15
CASSSRSRSNEELFF	TGTGCCAGCAGTTCGAGGAGCAGATCGAATGAAGAACTGTTTTTT	.	TRBJ1-4	.	TRBV6-5